Listed below are T cell receptor beta chains from one sample, sequenced in a study of OX40 agonist ivuxolimab in advanced cancers. Only in-frame clones appear in the TCRdb table, and some are missing; sequencing was by immunoSEQ multiplex PCR. The sample consists of approximately 70,000 clones, about 87% of them appearing once. The source was CD4+ or CD8+ T cells sorted from blood, collected in a trial of the OX40 agonist ivuxolimab. The receptors stem from an adult with an advanced solid tumor such as melanoma, head and neck, liver or kidney cancer. The CDR3 runs from the conserved cysteine through the conserved F or W. A D gene is named only where the DNA matches it firmly. Not all rows give a size; the values are once, few, many and, for expanded clones, a class.

CDR3aa	CDR3nt	abundance	d_gene	v_gene	j_gene
CASLRAGGITDTQYF	TGTGCCAGCTTGCGAGCGGGGGGGATCACAGATACGCAGTATTTT	.	TRBD2	TRBV7-6	TRBJ2-3
CASSATSDITDTQYF	TGTGCCAGCAGCGCAACTAGCGACATCACAGATACGCAGTATTTT	.	TRBD2	TRBV6-6	TRBJ2-3
CASSLLSGDSYEQYF	TGTGCCAGCAGCTTGCTTTCGGGGGACTCCTACGAGCAGTACTTC	once	.	TRBV7-2	TRBJ2-7
CASSLTAQTGGGTGELFF	TGTGCTAGCAGCTTAACGGCCCAAACAGGGGGCGGGACCGGGGAGCTGTTTTTT	.	TRBD1	TRBV7-7	TRBJ2-2
CASSPTGKTEAFF	TGTGCCAGCTCGCCCACAGGGAAAACTGAAGCTTTCTTT	.	.	TRBV18	TRBJ1-1
CASSHGLLEQYF	TGTGCCAGCAGCCACGGCCTCCTCGAGCAGTACTTC	.	.	TRBV14	TRBJ2-7
CASSFGGSILNEQFF	TGTGCCAGCAGCTTCGGCGGGAGCATCTTAAATGAGCAGTTCTTC	.	TRBD2	TRBV7-8	TRBJ2-1
CASSQAGTEAGNTIYF	TGTGCCAGCAGCCAAGCCGGGACAGAGGCTGGAAACACCATATATTTT	.	TRBD1	TRBV4-2	TRBJ1-3
CASSSLTSGPQETQYF	TGCGCCAGCAGCTCGCTGACTAGCGGCCCGCAAGAGACCCAGTACTTC	.	TRBD2	TRBV5-1	TRBJ2-5
CASSLPGTGTHTQYF	TGTGCCAGCAGCTTACCGGGGACAGGCACGCATACGCAGTATTTT	.	TRBD1	TRBV7-9	TRBJ2-3
CASSRATENAEAFF	TGTGCCAGCTCACGGGCCACGGAGAACGCTGAAGCTTTCTTT	.	.	TRBV18	TRBJ1-1
CASSFGTGGRYTEAFF	TGTGCCAGCAGCTTCGGGACAGGGGGCCGGTACACTGAAGCTTTCTTT	.	TRBD1	TRBV5-6	TRBJ1-1
CASRNSGGAWDTQYF	TGTGCCAGCAGGAACAGCGGGGGGGCTTGGGATACGCAGTATTTT	.	TRBD2	TRBV7-2	TRBJ2-3
CASPTGGLEQYF	TGTGCCAGTCCGACCGGGGGGCTAGAGCAGTACTTC	.	.	TRBV5-8	TRBJ2-7
CASSSSTVQETQYF	TGTGCCAGCAGTTCATCGACAGTCCAAGAGACCCAGTACTTC	.	.	TRBV28	TRBJ2-5
CASKKTVSLMNTEAFF	TGTGCCAGTAAGAAGACAGTCAGCCTGATGAACACTGAAGCTTTCTTT	.	.	TRBV19	TRBJ1-1
CATSRAPGSNQPQHF	TGTGCCACCAGCAGGGCCCCGGGGAGCAATCAGCCCCAGCATTTT	.	.	TRBV15	TRBJ1-5
CASSLDHWDTQYF	TGTGCCAGCAGCTTAGATCACTGGGATACGCAGTATTTT	.	.	TRBV11-3	TRBJ2-3
CASSRGLPSYEQYF	TGCGCCAGCAGCCGGGGACTACCTTCCTACGAGCAGTACTTC	.	TRBD2	TRBV4-3	TRBJ2-7
CASNLGLAINNEQFF	TGTGCCAGCAACCTTGGACTAGCGATTAACAATGAGCAGTTCTTC	once	TRBD2	TRBV11-2	TRBJ2-1
CASSQVDGINEKLFF	TGTGCCAGCAGCCAAGTTGACGGTATTAATGAAAAACTGTTTTTT	.	.	TRBV4-2	TRBJ1-4
CASSYLRTGLYGYTF	TGTGCCAGCAGTTACCTCCGGACAGGTCTCTATGGCTACACCTTC	.	TRBD1	TRBV6-5	TRBJ1-2
CASSLSGTSGTGELFF	TGTGCCAGCAGCTTATCTGGGACTAGCGGGACCGGGGAGCTGTTTTTT	.	TRBD2	TRBV11-2	TRBJ2-2
CASSLVAGGPYNEQFF	TGTGCCAGCAGCTTAGTAGCGGGAGGGCCTTACAATGAGCAGTTCTTC	.	TRBD2	TRBV7-2	TRBJ2-1
CASKSSSDTQYF	TGTGCCAGCAAATCATCGTCAGATACGCAGTATTTT	.	.	TRBV25-1	TRBJ2-3
CASSLLGRGPGANVLTF	TGTGCCAGTAGTCTACTTGGTCGGGGACCTGGGGCCAACGTCCTGACTTTC	.	.	TRBV19	TRBJ2-6
CASSVAYYSEAFF	TGTGCCAGCAGCGTGGCCTACTATTCTGAAGCTTTCTTT	once	.	TRBV5-5	TRBJ1-1
CASDARAGTGELFF	TGTGCCTCAGACGCCAGGGCGGGCACCGGGGAGCTGTTTTTT	.	.	TRBV19	TRBJ2-2
CASSEQGIYNEQFF	TGTGCCAGCAGCGAACAGGGAATATACAATGAGCAGTTCTTC	once	.	TRBV9	TRBJ2-1
CASSVDTDTQYF	TGTGCCAGCAGTGTAGACACAGATACGCAGTATTTT	.	.	TRBV2	TRBJ2-3
CASSLSWNPPYEQYF	TGTGCCAGCAGCTTGTCGTGGAACCCACCCTACGAGCAGTACTTC	once	.	TRBV11-2	TRBJ2-7
CASTWQGPNQPQHF	TGTGCCAGTACCTGGCAGGGCCCCAATCAGCCCCAGCATTTT	.	.	TRBV19	TRBJ1-5
CASSLGGLAELRETQYF	TGTGCCAGCAGCTTAGGCGGACTAGCGGAATTGAGGGAGACCCAGTACTTC	.	TRBD2	TRBV7-8	TRBJ2-5
CASSSGQGNTGELFF	TGTGCCAGCAGCTCGGGACAGGGAAACACCGGGGAGCTGTTTTTT	once	TRBD1	TRBV7-2	TRBJ2-2
CASRAGLAYNEQFF	TGCGCCAGCAGAGCGGGACTAGCCTACAATGAGCAGTTCTTC	.	TRBD2	TRBV4-1	TRBJ2-1
CASSVAPGAAPYGYTF	TGTGCCAGCAGCGTGGCCCCGGGGGCGGCCCCCTATGGCTACACCTTC	.	.	TRBV5-4	TRBJ1-2
CASSQGQRTYEQYF	TGTGCCAGCAGCCAAGGACAGCGAACCTACGAGCAGTACTTC	few	.	TRBV4-2	TRBJ2-7
CALGGTENTGELFF	TGTGCCCTAGGCGGGACAGAAAACACCGGGGAGCTGTTTTTT	.	.	TRBV21-1	TRBJ2-2
CASSYRGQTEETQYF	TGTGCCAGCAGTTACCGGGGACAGACCGAAGAGACCCAGTACTTC	.	TRBD1	TRBV6-5	TRBJ2-5
CASNTTNEKLFF	TGTGCCAGCAACACAACTAATGAAAAACTGTTTTTT	few	.	TRBV7-7	TRBJ1-4
CASSQRTSGSTDTQYF	TGTGCCAGCAGCCAGCGGACTAGCGGTAGCACAGATACGCAGTATTTT	once	TRBD2	TRBV16	TRBJ2-3
CSVERDTGNEQFF	TGCAGCGTTGAACGAGATACAGGGAATGAGCAGTTCTTC	.	.	TRBV29-1	TRBJ2-1
CASSLFGTAEREQYF	TGCGCCAGCAGCCTCTTTGGGACCGCGGAGCGCGAGCAGTACTTC	.	.	TRBV5-1	TRBJ2-7
CASSDSGGPQETQYF	TGTGCCAGCAGTGATAGCGGGGGGCCTCAAGAGACCCAGTACTTC	.	TRBD2	TRBV2	TRBJ2-5
CASRGMSGVSYEQYF	TGTGCCAGCAGGGGGATGTCGGGAGTGTCCTACGAGCAGTACTTC	.	.	TRBV6-1	TRBJ2-7
CASSIGTSGAYEQYF	TGCGCCAGCAGCATTGGGACTAGCGGCGCCTACGAGCAGTACTTC	.	TRBD2	TRBV5-1	TRBJ2-7
CASTESSYEQYF	TGTGCCAGCACCGAGAGCTCCTACGAGCAGTACTTC	.	.	TRBV28	TRBJ2-7
CASALGLAGGSEQFF	TGTGCCAGCGCCCTGGGACTAGCGGGAGGGAGTGAGCAGTTCTTC	once	TRBD2	TRBV5-6	TRBJ2-1
CASSLISGDPYEQYF	TGTGCCAGCAGCTTAATCAGCGGTGACCCCTACGAGCAGTACTTC	.	.	TRBV7-2	TRBJ2-7
CAISAIGSKNIQYF	TGTGCCATCAGTGCGATAGGTTCCAAAAACATTCAGTACTTC	.	.	TRBV10-3	TRBJ2-4
CASSHQRGDAYEQYF	TGCGCCAGCAGCCACCAGCGGGGGGATGCCTACGAGCAGTACTTC	.	TRBD2	TRBV4-3	TRBJ2-7
CARSLSSRGDTGELFF	TGTGCCAGAAGCTTGTCGTCTAGGGGGGACACCGGGGAGCTGTTTTTT	.	.	TRBV5-3	TRBJ2-2
CASSLTGEETQYF	TGTGCCAGCAGCTTGACAGGGGAAGAGACCCAGTACTTC	.	TRBD1	TRBV7-9	TRBJ2-5
CSARRETQYF	TGCAGTGCTAGGCGAGAGACCCAGTACTTC	.	.	TRBV20-1	TRBJ2-5
CASSIRTDSNQPQHF	TGTGCCAGTAGTATTAGGACAGATAGCAATCAGCCCCAGCATTTT	.	.	TRBV19	TRBJ1-5
CAISESQGASYEQYF	TGTGCCATCAGTGAGTCTCAGGGCGCGAGCTACGAGCAGTACTTC	.	.	TRBV10-3	TRBJ2-7
CASGGAGHSEQFF	TGTGCCAGCGGGGGGGCCGGTCACAGTGAGCAGTTCTTC	.	.	TRBV6-5	TRBJ2-1
CASRRKRGTTNTGELFF	TGTGCCAGCAGGAGGAAAAGGGGCACCACGAACACCGGGGAGCTGTTTTTT	.	.	TRBV25-1	TRBJ2-2
CATLPQGPFDNSPLHF	TGTGCCACCCTCCCGCAGGGACCCTTTGATAATTCACCCCTCCACTTT	.	.	TRBV19	TRBJ1-6
CASSLDRAGNTIYF	TGTGCCAGCAGTCTTGACAGGGCTGGAAACACCATATATTTT	.	TRBD1	TRBV28	TRBJ1-3